This T cell receptor beta chain originates from a study of T cell responses to AZD1222 COVID-19 vaccine. About the research overall: The analysis combined second doses at about 4 or about 12 weeks. Whole-study findings and limits: CD4 TCRs covered the whole spike, strongest at regions 160-218 and 743-854.

Assay: immunoSEQ multiplex PCR; the TCRdb copy retains only in-frame clones and omits some. Found here are some 130,000 clones, over 90% of them singletons; the top ten hold 5.1%. The CDR3 has 15 amino acids. Germline V gene lookup returns CDR1 MDHEN and CDR2 SYDVKM. Trimming cost V 3 bases and J 6 bases; bases outside gene matches: 11. Regarding this clone: Its antigen is still unknown.

Sequencing used peripheral blood, obtained on day 0 of AZD1222 vaccination. The gene calls are TRBV28 and TRBJ2-7; 7 bases map to TRBD1. This receptor was obtained from an adult in good health. CDR3 loop: CASSFYRGKEVEQYF. CDR3 nucleotide sequence: TGTGCCAGCAGTTTCTACAGGGGCAAGGAAGTCGAGCAGTACTTC.